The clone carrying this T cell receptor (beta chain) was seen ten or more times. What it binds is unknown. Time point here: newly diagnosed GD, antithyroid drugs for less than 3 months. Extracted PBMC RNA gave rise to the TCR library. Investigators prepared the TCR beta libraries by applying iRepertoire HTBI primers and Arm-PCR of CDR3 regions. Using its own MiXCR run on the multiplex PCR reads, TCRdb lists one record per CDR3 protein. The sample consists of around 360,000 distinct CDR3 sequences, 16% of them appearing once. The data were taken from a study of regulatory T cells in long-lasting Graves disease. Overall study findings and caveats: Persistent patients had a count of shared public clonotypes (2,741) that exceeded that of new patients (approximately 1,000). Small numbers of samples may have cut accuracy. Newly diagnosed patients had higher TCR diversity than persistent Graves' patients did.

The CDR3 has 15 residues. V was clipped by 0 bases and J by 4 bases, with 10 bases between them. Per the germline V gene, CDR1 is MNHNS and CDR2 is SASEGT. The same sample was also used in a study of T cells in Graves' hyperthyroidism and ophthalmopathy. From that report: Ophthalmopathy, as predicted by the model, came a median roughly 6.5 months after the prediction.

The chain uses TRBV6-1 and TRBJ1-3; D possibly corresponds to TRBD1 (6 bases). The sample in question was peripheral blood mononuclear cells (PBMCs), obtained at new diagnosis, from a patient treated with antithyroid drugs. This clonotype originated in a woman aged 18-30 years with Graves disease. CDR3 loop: CASSEAAGAGNTIYF. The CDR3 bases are TGTGCCAGCAGTGAAGCGGCAGGGGCGGGAAACACCATATATTTT.